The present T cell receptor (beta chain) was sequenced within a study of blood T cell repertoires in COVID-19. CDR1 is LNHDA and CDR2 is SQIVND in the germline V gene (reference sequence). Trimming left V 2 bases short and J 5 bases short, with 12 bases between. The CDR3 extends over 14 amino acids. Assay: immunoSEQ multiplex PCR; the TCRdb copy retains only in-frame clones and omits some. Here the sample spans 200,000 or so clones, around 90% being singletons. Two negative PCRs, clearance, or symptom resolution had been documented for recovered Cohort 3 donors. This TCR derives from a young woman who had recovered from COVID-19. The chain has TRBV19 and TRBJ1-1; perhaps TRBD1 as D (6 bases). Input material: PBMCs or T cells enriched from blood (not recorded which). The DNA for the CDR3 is TGTGCCAGTAGTATAAATGGGGGCTTAACTGAAGCTTTCTTT. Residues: CASSINGGLTEAFF.